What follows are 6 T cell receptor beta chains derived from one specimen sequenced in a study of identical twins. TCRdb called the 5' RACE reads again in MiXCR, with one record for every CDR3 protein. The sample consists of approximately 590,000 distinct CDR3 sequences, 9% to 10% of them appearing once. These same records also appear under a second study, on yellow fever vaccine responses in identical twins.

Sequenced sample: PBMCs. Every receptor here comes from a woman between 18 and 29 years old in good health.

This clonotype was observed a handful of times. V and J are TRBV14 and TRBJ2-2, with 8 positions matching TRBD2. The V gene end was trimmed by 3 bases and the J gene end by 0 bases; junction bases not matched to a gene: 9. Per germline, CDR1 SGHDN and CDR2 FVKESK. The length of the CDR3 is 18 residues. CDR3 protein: CASSQTGGLGSNTGELFF. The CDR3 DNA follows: TGTGCCAGCAGCCAGACTGGGGGACTAGGATCGAACACCGGGGAGCTGTTTTTT.

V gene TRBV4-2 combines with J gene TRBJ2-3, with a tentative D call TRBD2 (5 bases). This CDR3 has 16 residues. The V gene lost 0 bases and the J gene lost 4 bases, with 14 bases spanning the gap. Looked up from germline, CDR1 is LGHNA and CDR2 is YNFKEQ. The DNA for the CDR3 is TGTGCCAGCAGCCAAGACGGGGTTGCGACATCAGATACGCAGTATTTT. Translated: CASSQDGVATSDTQYF.

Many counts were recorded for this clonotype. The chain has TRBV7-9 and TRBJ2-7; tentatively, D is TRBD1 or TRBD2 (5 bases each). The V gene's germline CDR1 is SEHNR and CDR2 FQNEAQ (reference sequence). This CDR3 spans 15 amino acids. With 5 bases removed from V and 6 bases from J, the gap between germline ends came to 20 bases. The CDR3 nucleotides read TGTGCCAGCAGCCCCCTCCGGGGTTCGGGGCTCGAGCAGTACTTC. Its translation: CASSPLRGSGLEQYF.

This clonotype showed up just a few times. CDR3 in DNA: TGTGCCACCTGCCAGTCCGTCGTTAGCCATGAGCAGTTCTTC. Encoded protein: CATCQSVVSHEQFF. The chain joins TRBV28 to TRBJ2-1; D is ambiguous. V was clipped by 10 bases and J by 8 bases, with 21 bases between them. There are 14 residues in the CDR3. CDR1 MDHEN and CDR2 SYDVKM come from the germline V gene.

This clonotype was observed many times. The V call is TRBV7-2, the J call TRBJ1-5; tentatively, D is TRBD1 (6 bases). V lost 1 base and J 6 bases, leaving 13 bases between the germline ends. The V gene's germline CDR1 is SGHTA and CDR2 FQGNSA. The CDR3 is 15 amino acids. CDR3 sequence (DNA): TGTGCCAGCAGCTTAGAGACGGGGGCCGGTCAGCCCCAGCATTTT. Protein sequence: CASSLETGAGQPQHF.

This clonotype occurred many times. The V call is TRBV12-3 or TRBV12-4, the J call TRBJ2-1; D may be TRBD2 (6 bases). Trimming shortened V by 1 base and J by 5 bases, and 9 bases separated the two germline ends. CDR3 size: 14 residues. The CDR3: CASSLDGTDNEQFF. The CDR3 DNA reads TGTGCCAGCAGTTTAGACGGGACTGACAATGAGCAGTTCTTC.